This T cell receptor (beta chain) emerged from a study of T cell changes during pregnancy in multiple sclerosis. Germline lookup yields CDR1 SGHRS and CDR2 YFSETQ. The germline V and J ends were trimmed by 3 bases and 0 bases, with 9 bases remaining between them. The CDR3 consists of 14 residues. TCRdb's table, derived via immunoSEQ multiplex PCR, lists solely in-frame clones and lacks some. The table lists almost 50,000 clones, approximately 93% of them singletons. This rearrangement joins TRBV5-1 to TRBJ1-1, with a possible D match to TRBD1 (5 bases). This material consisted of CD4+ T cells from peripheral blood mononuclear cells, taken in the third trimester of pregnancy. This clonotype was sampled from a female donor with multiple sclerosis, enrolled in a pregnancy study. The CDR3 sequence: CASSSDSMNTEAFF. The CDR3 nucleotides are TGCGCCAGCAGCTCAGACAGTATGAACACTGAAGCTTTCTTT.